The 32 T cell receptor beta chains below were found in one sample sequenced in a study of blood T cell repertoires in COVID-19. Measured with immunoSEQ multiplex PCR; TCRdb has only the in-frame clones, and not every one. The table records around 310,000 clones, around 90% of them present only once. The sequencing input was peripheral blood. Receptors originate from a woman aged 25 to 39 with COVID-19, enrolled during active disease.

This clone appeared a few times. The V gene is TRBV27, the J gene TRBJ1-1; possible D gene TRBD1, 5 bases. The CDR3 totals 13 residues. The V end was cut by 6 bases, the J end by 2 bases, with 10 bases between. CDR1 is MNHEY, CDR2 SMNVEV, per germline (reference sequence). This chain's CDR3 is CASRPGGNTEAFF. Written as DNA, the CDR3 is TGTGCCAGCAGACCCGGGGGTAACACTGAAGCTTTCTTT.

The J gene is TRBJ1-1, the V gene TRBV19, with D perhaps matching TRBD1 (5 bases). V was pared by 3 bases and J by 4 bases, with 12 bases between. The CDR3 consists of 14 residues. The V gene's germline CDR1 is LNHDA and CDR2 SQIVND (reference sequence). DNA for the CDR3: TGTGCCAGTAGTATTCAGGGTGTCGTCACTGAAGCTTTCTTT. Protein sequence: CASSIQGVVTEAFF.

The chain uses TRBV9 and TRBJ2-5; 8 positions match TRBD1. The germline gives CDR1 SGDLS, CDR2 YYNGEE. The V and J ends lost 2 bases and 3 bases, in that order; junction bases with no gene match: 6. The CDR3 has 15 residues. CDR3 in DNA: TGTGCCAGCAGCGTTAGTTTGGGACAGGAAGAGACCCAGTACTTC. This gives the protein CASSVSLGQEETQYF.

This clone has a count of ten or more. The chain combines TRBV7-6 with TRBJ1-3, with D perhaps matching TRBD1 (5 bases). Looked up from germline, CDR1 is SGHVS and CDR2 is FNYEAQ. Trimming took off 1 base at V and 0 bases at J, with 13 bases between the two ends. The CDR3 consists of 17 residues. The CDR3 reads CASSLELAGYSGNTIYF. The CDR3 DNA sequence: TGTGCCAGCAGCTTAGAATTAGCAGGGTACTCTGGAAACACCATATATTTT.

The chain uses TRBV4-1 and TRBJ2-3; weak D call: TRBD2 (6 bases). The CDR3 covers 14 residues. V gave up 4 bases and J gave up 6 bases, with 14 bases separating them. Germline values: CDR1 MGHRA, CDR2 YSYEKL. CDR3 residues: CASSLRAREDTQYF. The CDR3 nucleotides are TGCGCCAGCAGCCTACGGGCCCGGGAGGATACGCAGTATTTT.

This rearrangement joins TRBV6-5 to TRBJ1-2, with 7 bases lining up with TRBD1. Germline CDR1 reads MNHEY; CDR2 reads SVGAGI. Trimming took 2 bases from V and 2 from J; bases not matched to a gene: 2. The CDR3 runs 14 residues. The CDR3 region has the DNA TGTGCCAGCAGTTACCTGGGACAGAACTATGGCTACACCTTC. Residues: CASSYLGQNYGYTF.

This chain joins TRBV11-2 and TRBJ1-1; D may be TRBD1 (5 bases). V lost 4 bases and J 0 bases, leaving 12 bases between the germline ends. Germline CDR1 SGHAT, CDR2 FQNNGV. There are 15 residues in the CDR3. The CDR3 protein is CASSSDWGVNTEAFF. The CDR3, as DNA: TGTGCCAGCAGCTCTGACTGGGGGGTGAACACTGAAGCTTTCTTT.

This chain connects TRBV5-4 to TRBJ1-5, with D maybe TRBD1 (6 bases). V shed 1 base and J shed 7 bases, with 6 bases lying between them. The CDR3 length is 12 residues. CDR1 SGHNT and CDR2 YYREEE come from the germline V gene (reference sequence). CDR3 protein: CASSLQGQPQHF. The CDR3 DNA reads TGTGCCAGCAGCTTGCAGGGGCAGCCCCAGCATTTT.

This rearrangement joins TRBV15 to TRBJ1-2; TRBD1 is a possible D gene (5 bases). The germline V gene has CDR1 LNHNV and CDR2 YYDKDF (reference sequence). The CDR3 covers 12 residues. V lost 10 bases and J 0 bases, leaving 9 bases between the germline ends. The CDR3 DNA reads TGTGCCATCGGGACTCCTAACTATGGCTACACCTTC. Its translation: CAIGTPNYGYTF.

The V call is TRBV27, the J call TRBJ2-7; 8 bases map to TRBD2. Trimming took 3 bases from V and 3 from J; bases not matched to a gene: 4. CDR3 length: 14 residues. The germline CDR1 and CDR2 sequences are MNHEY and SMNVEV (reference sequence). CDR3 DNA sequence: TGTGCCAGCAGTTTTAAGGGACTAGTCTACGAGCAGTACTTC. Amino acid sequence: CASSFKGLVYEQYF.

The gene calls are TRBV5-1 and TRBJ2-6, with a weak D call TRBD2 (7 bases). The CDR3 runs 20 residues. V was pared by 3 bases and J by 2 bases, with 24 bases between. Germline loops: CDR1 SGHRS, CDR2 YFSETQ. The CDR3 bases are TGCGCCAGCAGCTCGAATCGGCCCGCTGGGGGGGCGCCTGGGGCCAACGTCCTGACTTTC. Translating it yields CASSSNRPAGGAPGANVLTF.

J is TRBJ1-5 and V is TRBV28; possible D gene TRBD1, 5 bases. Trimming shortened V by 3 bases and J by 6 bases, and 12 bases separated the two germline ends. This CDR3 is built from 14 residues. Germline-derived CDR1 and CDR2 are MDHEN and SYDVKM. For the CDR3, the DNA is TGTGCCAGCAGTTTCGGGGGAGGCGGTCAGCCCCAGCATTTT. This codes for CASSFGGGGQPQHF. Based on the CDR3 plus reference TRBV28 and TRBJ1-5, the full variable domain is DVKVTQSSRYLVKRTGEKVFLECVQDMDHENMFWYRQDPGLGLRLIYFSYDVKMKEKGDIPEGYSVSREKKERFSLILESASTNQTSMYLCASSFGGGGQPQHFGDGTRLSIL.

This rearrangement joins TRBV15 to TRBJ2-1; TRBD1 matches at 8 bases. After removal of 2 bases from V and 8 bases from J, the junction contained 11 bases not matched to a gene. The CDR3 covers 16 residues. Germline CDR1 and CDR2: LNHNV and YYDKDF (reference sequence). DNA of the CDR3: TGTGCCACCAGCAGACCTCGGACAGGGTTCACGGATGAGCAGTTCTTC. As protein: CATSRPRTGFTDEQFF.

This CDR3 reads CASSLVGRLNQETQYF. CDR3 bases: TGTGCCAGCAGCTTAGTGGGCAGGCTGAACCAAGAGACCCAGTACTTC. This chain joins TRBV7-6 and TRBJ2-5; no reliable D call. The CDR3 has 16 amino acids. The germline gives CDR1 SGHVS, CDR2 FNYEAQ. V was shortened by 1 base and J by 0 bases, with 12 bases between the two germline ends. Using reference TRBV7-6 and TRBJ2-5 for the parts outside the CDR3, the full variable domain is GAGVSQSPRYKVTKRGQDVALRCDPISGHVSLYWYRQALGQGPEFLTYFNYEAQQDKSGLPNDRFSAERPEGSISTLTIQRTEQRDSAMYRCASSLVGRLNQETQYFGPGTRLLVL.

The rearrangement uses TRBV4-1 and TRBJ1-1; D might be TRBD1 (6 bases). The germline V and J ends were trimmed by 5 bases and 2 bases, with 15 bases remaining between them. The CDR3 length is 15 residues. Germline lookup yields CDR1 MGHRA and CDR2 YSYEKL. In nucleotides, the CDR3 is TGCGCCAGCAGCATCCAGCCGGGACATAACACTGAAGCTTTCTTT. Its translation is CASSIQPGHNTEAFF.

This chain uses TRBV7-2 with TRBJ2-1; possibly TRBD2 for D (6 bases). This CDR3 region has 14 residues. With 3 bases removed from V and 6 bases from J, the gap between germline ends came to 12 bases. Per the germline V gene, CDR1 is SGHTA and CDR2 is FQGNSA. The chain's CDR3 is CASSLRRDLNEQFF. The DNA for the CDR3 is TGTGCCAGCAGCTTGAGGCGGGACCTCAATGAGCAGTTCTTC.

The chain has TRBV5-4 and TRBJ1-2; 10 bases fit TRBD1. The junction had 7 bases not matched to a gene; V was cut back by 4 bases and J by 4 bases. The germline CDR1 and CDR2 sequences are SGHNT and YYREEE (reference sequence). The CDR3 extends over 15 amino acids. Here the CDR3 DNA reads TGTGCCAGCAGCACACCGGGACAGGGGAGCTATGGCTACACCTTC. This sequence encodes CASSTPGQGSYGYTF.

V gene TRBV9 combines with J gene TRBJ2-5; 9 nucleotides agree with TRBD2. Germline-derived CDR1 and CDR2 are SGDLS and YYNGEE. CDR3 length equals 16 residues. V dropped 0 bases and J dropped 1; count of bases not matched to a gene: 4. The CDR3 DNA reads TGTGCCAGCAGCGTAGCTCCTAGCGGGGTCCAAGAGACCCAGTACTTC. Translation: CASSVAPSGVQETQYF.

The chain recombines TRBV6-6 with TRBJ1-5, with 8 nucleotides matching TRBD1. The trim removed 0 bases at V and 5 bases at J, leaving 0 bases unmatched. The germline V gene encodes CDR1 MNHNY and CDR2 SVGAGI (reference sequence). The CDR3 has 14 amino acids. The CDR3: CASSYSTGDQPQHF. Here the CDR3 DNA reads TGTGCCAGCAGTTACTCGACAGGGGATCAGCCCCAGCATTTT.

The gene calls are TRBV4-3 and TRBJ2-1, with 15 bases aligning to TRBD2. J gave up 0 bases and V 3 bases, and 3 bases lay outside the gene matches. Per the germline V gene, CDR1 is LGHNA and CDR2 is YSLEER. The CDR3 spans 18 residues. CDR3 protein: CASSQGLAGGSSYNEQFF. The DNA of the CDR3 is TGCGCCAGCAGCCAGGGACTAGCGGGAGGTAGCTCCTACAATGAGCAGTTCTTC.

V and J are TRBV28 and TRBJ1-2, with 7 bases aligning to TRBD1. The CDR3 contains 14 residues. Germline values: CDR1 MDHEN, CDR2 SYDVKM. The J segment lost 7 bases and the V segment lost 5 bases, leaving 10 bases of the junction unmatched. The CDR3 region has the DNA TGTGCCAGCAGTCCAGACAGGGTCCCCCCTGGCTACACCTTC. Its translation is CASSPDRVPPGYTF.

The rearrangement joins TRBV18 to TRBJ2-6; D remains unclear. The V end lost 9 bases, the J end lost 0 bases, and 6 bases lay between the germline ends. Germline-derived CDR1 and CDR2 are KGHSH and LQKENI. This CDR3 is built from 13 residues. The CDR3 protein is CASSISGANVLTF. The DNA for the CDR3 is TGTGCCAGTTCCATCTCTGGGGCCAACGTCCTGACTTTC. The complete variable domain, with remaining parts taken from reference TRBV18 and TRBJ2-6, reads NAGVMQNPRHLVRRRGQEARLRCSPMKGHSHVYWYRQLPEEGLKFMVYLQKENIIDESGMPKERFSAEFPKEGPSILRIQQVVRGDSAAYFCASSISGANVLTFGAGSRLTVL.

The V and J genes are TRBV24-1 and TRBJ2-5; 11 nucleotides agree with TRBD1. Looked up from germline, CDR1 is KGHDR and CDR2 is SFDVKD. The CDR3 sequence is 15 residues long. The J segment lost 4 bases and the V segment lost 0 bases, leaving 0 bases of the junction unmatched. Here the CDR3 DNA reads TGTGCCACCAGTGATTTGGGGACAGGGGGAGAGACCCAGTACTTC. Its protein product is CATSDLGTGGETQYF.

The rearrangement links TRBV29-1 to TRBJ2-7; tentatively, D is TRBD2 (5 bases). CDR1 is SQVTM, CDR2 ANQGSEA, per germline. The V gene lost 4 bases and the J gene lost 7 bases, with 20 bases spanning the gap. The CDR3 sequence is 14 residues long. Written as DNA, the CDR3 is TGCAGCGTTGCGGAGGCTGCCGTGATGGAGGAGCAGTACTTC. It encodes CSVAEAAVMEEQYF.

The CDR3: CASSQEVRDSYNEQFF. CDR3 in DNA: TGTGCCAGCAGCCAAGAAGTGAGGGACTCCTACAATGAGCAGTTCTTC. The V call is TRBV3-1 (or the pseudogene TRBV3-2), the J call TRBJ2-1; D possibly corresponds to TRBD2 (5 bases). CDR1 LGHDT and CDR2 YNNKEL come from the germline V gene (reference sequence). V lost 0 bases to trimming and J lost 0 bases, with 9 bases between them. The CDR3 is 16 amino acids.

The chain is built from TRBV5-4 and TRBJ2-1; TRBD2 might be the D (5 bases). There are 12 residues in the CDR3. V lost 4 bases and J 6 bases, leaving 8 bases between the germline ends. Germline-derived CDR1 and CDR2 are SGHNT and YYREEE (reference sequence). The CDR3 coding sequence is TGTGCCAGCAGCGAGGACTCCAATGAGCAGTTCTTC. Encoded protein: CASSEDSNEQFF.

The chain combines TRBV28 with TRBJ2-1, with D perhaps matching TRBD2 (6 bases). There are 15 residues in the CDR3. CDR1 is MDHEN and CDR2 is SYDVKM in the germline V gene. The ends were cut back, 2 bases at V and 10 bases at J, with 18 bases in the middle. CDR3 region: CASSLGGARLREQFF. The CDR3 DNA is TGTGCCAGCAGTTTAGGCGGGGCTAGGTTAAGAGAGCAGTTCTTC. The full variable domain, with the rest looked up from reference TRBV28 and TRBJ2-1, is DVKVTQSSRYLVKRTGEKVFLECVQDMDHENMFWYRQDPGLGLRLIYFSYDVKMKEKGDIPEGYSVSREKKERFSLILESASTNQTSMYLCASSLGGARLREQFFGPGTRLTVL.

The chain recombines TRBV10-1 with TRBJ2-1; 7 positions match TRBD2. CDR3 length equals 16 residues. Germline assignment: CDR1 WNHNN and CDR2 SYGVQD (reference sequence). The J segment lost 6 bases and the V segment lost 0 bases, leaving 8 bases of the junction unmatched. The CDR3 spells CASSESTQRGSNEQFF. The CDR3 nucleotides read TGCGCCAGCAGTGAGTCGACCCAGCGGGGATCCAATGAGCAGTTCTTC.

The CDR3 sequence: CASSLPGTDYGYTF. CDR3 DNA: TGTGCCAGCAGCCTTCCCGGGACAGACTATGGCTACACCTTC. The V gene is TRBV3-1 (or the pseudogene TRBV3-2), the J gene TRBJ1-2; 7 bases align to TRBD1. Per germline, CDR1 LGHDT and CDR2 YNNKEL (reference sequence). This CDR3 has 14 amino acids. V shed 4 bases and J 3 bases; nucleotides not matched to a gene: 5.

The chain couples TRBV2 to TRBJ1-6; 11 nucleotides agree with TRBD1. The CDR3 runs 19 residues. With 7 bases clipped from V and 5 bases from J, the junction kept 16 bases outside the gene matches. Germline values: CDR1 SNHLY, CDR2 FYNNEI. The CDR3, as DNA: TGTGCCAGCAAGGATCAGGACAGGGGGCGGTCATTAAATAATTCACCCCTCCACTTT. Translation: CASKDQDRGRSLNNSPLHF.

CDR3 region: CASSQGAGGQPQHF. For the CDR3, the DNA is TGCGCCAGCAGCCAAGGGGCGGGCGGGCAGCCCCAGCATTTT. The chain recombines TRBV4-3 with TRBJ1-5; D remains unclear. The CDR3 length is 14 residues. V was pared by 1 base and J by 7 bases, with 11 bases between. CDR1 LGHNA and CDR2 YSLEER come from the germline V gene.

This rearrangement joins TRBV3-1 (or the pseudogene TRBV3-2) to TRBJ1-2; D is uncertain. Germline values: CDR1 LGHDT, CDR2 YNNKEL (reference sequence). The CDR3 has 12 residues. Trimming left V 4 bases short and J 4 bases short, with 7 bases between. CDR3 nucleotide sequence: TGTGCCAGCAGCCGAGGCAGCTATGGCTACACCTTC. It specifies CASSRGSYGYTF.